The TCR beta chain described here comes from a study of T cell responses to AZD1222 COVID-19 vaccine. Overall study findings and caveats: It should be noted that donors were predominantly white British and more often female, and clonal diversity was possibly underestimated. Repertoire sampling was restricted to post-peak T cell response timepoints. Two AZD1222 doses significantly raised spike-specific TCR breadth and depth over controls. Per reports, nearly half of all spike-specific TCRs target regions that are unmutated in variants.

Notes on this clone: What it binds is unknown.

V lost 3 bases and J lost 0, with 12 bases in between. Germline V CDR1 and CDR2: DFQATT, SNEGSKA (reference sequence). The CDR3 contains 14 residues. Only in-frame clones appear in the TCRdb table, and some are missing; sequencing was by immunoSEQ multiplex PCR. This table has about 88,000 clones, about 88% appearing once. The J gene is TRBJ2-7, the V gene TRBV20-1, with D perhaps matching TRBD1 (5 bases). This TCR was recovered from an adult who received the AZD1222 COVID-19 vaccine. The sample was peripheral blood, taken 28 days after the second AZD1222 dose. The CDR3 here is CSASRGYSSYEQYF. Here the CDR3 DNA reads TGCAGTGCTAGTAGGGGTTACAGCTCCTACGAGCAGTACTTC.